Each of the 30 T cell receptor beta chains below was sequenced from the same sample in a study of cytotoxic CD8 clonotypes in ibrutinib-treated CLL. The repertoire was sequenced with immunoSEQ multiplex PCR; TCRdb's copy has only in-frame clones and lacks some. The table records a few hundred thousand clones, about 61% of them present only once. Here the sequenced sample was PBMCs, taken after 36 months of ibrutinib treatment. The source is a human donor with chronic lymphocytic leukemia.

V gene TRBV18 combines with J gene TRBJ2-4; 13 bases are a match to TRBD2. In germline, CDR1 is KGHSH, CDR2 LQKENI. The CDR3 extends over 17 amino acids. V dropped 4 bases and J dropped 3; count of bases not matched to a gene: 6. The CDR3 DNA follows: TGTGCCAGCTCACGGACTAGCGGGAGTGTCGTCAAAAACATTCAGTACTTC. Its protein product is CASSRTSGSVVKNIQYF.

There are many counts of this clone. The rearrangement uses TRBV7-3 and TRBJ2-3, with no clear D. This CDR3 has 12 residues. The germline V gene has CDR1 SGHTA and CDR2 FQGTGA. Trimming stripped 6 bases from V and 2 bases from J, with 6 bases between. DNA for the CDR3: TGTGCCAGCAGACCCTACACAGATACGCAGTATTTT. Its translation is CASRPYTDTQYF. The full variable domain, rest sourced from reference TRBV7-3 and TRBJ2-3, is GAGVSQTPSNKVTEKGKYVELRCDPISGHTALYWYRQSLGQGPEFLIYFQGTGAADDSGLPNDRFFAVRPEGSVSTLKIQRTERGDSAVYLCASRPYTDTQYFGPGTRLTVL.

This clone occurred once. The genes are TRBV7-9 and TRBJ1-1; 7 bases agree with TRBD1. CDR1 is SEHNR, CDR2 FQNEAQ, per germline (reference sequence). This CDR3 comprises 16 residues. V gave up 5 bases and J gave up 3 bases; unmatched junction bases: 12. The DNA for the CDR3 is TGTGCCAGCAGCCCCGTTACAGGGGTGGGAGACACTGAAGCTTTCTTT. It specifies CASSPVTGVGDTEAFF. Full variable domain (missing parts from reference TRBV7-9 and TRBJ1-1): DTGVSQNPRHKITKRGQNVTFRCDPISEHNRLYWYRQTLGQGPEFLTYFQNEAQLEKSRLLSDRFSAERPKGSFSTLEIQRTEQGDSAMYLCASSPVTGVGDTEAFFGQGTRLTVV.

The chain couples TRBV4-1 to TRBJ1-4; D gene uncertain. This CDR3 is built from 15 residues. CDR1 is MGHRA and CDR2 is YSYEKL in the germline V gene. The germline V and J ends were trimmed by 3 bases and 4 bases, with 12 bases remaining between them. The chain's CDR3 is CASSQVAGNNEKLFF. The CDR3 DNA follows: TGCGCCAGCAGCCAGGTGGCCGGTAATAATGAAAAACTGTTTTTT.

The chain carries TRBV15 and TRBJ2-1; D assignment may be TRBD1 or TRBD2 (5 bases each). CDR1 LNHNV and CDR2 YYDKDF come from the germline V gene (reference sequence). There are 14 residues in the CDR3. V lost 1 base and J lost 3, with 7 bases in between. The CDR3: CATSRVGVYNEQFF. The CDR3, as DNA: TGTGCCACCAGCAGAGTGGGGGTCTACAATGAGCAGTTCTTC.

The chain links TRBV5-8 to TRBJ2-2, with 13 bases identical to TRBD2. The length of the CDR3 is 16 residues. With V trimmed by 0 bases and J by 5 bases, 1 base remained unmatched. Germline assignment: CDR1 SGHTS and CDR2 YDEGEE. CDR3 bases: TGTGCCAGCAGCTTGGTGACTAGCGGGGGGACCGGGGAGCTGTTTTTT. This sequence encodes CASSLVTSGGTGELFF.

The rearrangement links TRBV27 to TRBJ2-2; D remains unclear. Trimming removed 3 bases from V and 1 base from J, with 6 bases in between. Germline V gives CDR1 MNHEY, CDR2 SMNVEV (reference sequence). The CDR3 is made up of 14 amino acids. Here the CDR3 reads CASSFFLNTGELFF. CDR3 DNA sequence: TGTGCCAGCAGTTTTTTTTTGAACACCGGGGAGCTGTTTTTT.

A note on this clone: An end of the junction does not agree with germline; a read error may underlie this. The chain has TRBV11-2 and TRBJ2-2; perhaps TRBD1 as D (6 bases). The CDR3 loop spans 15 amino acids. Germline V lookup: CDR1 SGHAT, CDR2 FQNNGV. CDR3 region: CASSLEDREHRGAVF. CDR3 nucleotides: TGTGCCAGCAGCTTAGAGGACAGAGAACACCGGGGAGCTGTTTTT.

This chain uses TRBV5-4 with TRBJ2-2; 8 nucleotides agree with TRBD1. CDR1 and CDR2 from the germline V gene are SGHNT and YYREEE (reference sequence). With 3 bases clipped from V and 2 bases from J, the junction kept 3 bases outside the gene matches. The CDR3 is 15 residues long. The chain's CDR3 is CASSSGQGNTGELFF. The CDR3 DNA is TGTGCCAGCAGCTCCGGACAGGGCAACACCGGGGAGCTGTTTTTT.

This chain uses TRBV7-7 with TRBJ2-1; TRBD1 agrees at 8 bases. V dropped 5 bases and J dropped 2; count of bases not matched to a gene: 5. The CDR3 spans 15 residues. From germline, CDR1 is SSHAT and CDR2 FNYEAQ (reference sequence). The CDR3 sequence: CASSPRQGPYNEQFF. The CDR3 nucleotides read TGTGCCAGCAGCCCCCGACAGGGGCCCTACAATGAGCAGTTCTTC. Filled out from reference TRBV7-7 and TRBJ2-1, the complete variable domain reads GAGVSQSPRYKVTKRGQDVTLRCDPISSHATLYWYQQALGQGPEFLTYFNYEAQPDKSGLPSDRFSAERPEGSISTLTIQRTEQRDSAMYRCASSPRQGPYNEQFFGPGTRLTVL.

The chain uses TRBV29-1 and TRBJ2-7; unclear D gene. This CDR3 has 15 amino acids. Germline V lookup: CDR1 SQVTM, CDR2 ANQGSEA. V was trimmed by 0 bases and J by 1 base, leaving 13 bases between them. CDR3 in DNA: TGCAGCGTTGAAGATCTTCAGGATGCATCCTACGAGCAGTACTTC. Its protein is CSVEDLQDASYEQYF.

The genes are TRBV10-2 and TRBJ2-1, with no clear D. V was cut by 2 bases and J by 0 bases, with 8 bases left in between. This CDR3 is built from 15 residues. In germline, CDR1 is WSHSY, CDR2 SAAADI. The DNA for the CDR3 is TGCGCCAGCAGTGAGGGCAGGAGCTCCTACAATGAGCAGTTCTTC. Translated, it gives CASSEGRSSYNEQFF.

The chain is built from TRBV19 and TRBJ1-5; TRBD1 matches 7 bases. After removal of 6 bases from V and 4 bases from J, the junction contained 15 bases not matched to a gene. The germline CDR1 and CDR2 sequences are LNHDA and SQIVND (reference sequence). The CDR3 covers 17 residues. The CDR3 DNA is TGTGCCAGTAGATACTTGCGGGGGACAGTGTCGAATCAGCCCCAGCATTTT. This encodes CASRYLRGTVSNQPQHF.

The chain has TRBV19 and TRBJ1-2, with D maybe TRBD1 (5 bases). Trimming took off 6 bases at V and 8 bases at J, with 13 bases between the two ends. There are 12 residues in the CDR3. Germline V gene lookup returns CDR1 LNHDA and CDR2 SQIVND (reference sequence). Here the CDR3 reads CASSLGVRGYTF. In DNA, the CDR3 is TGTGCCAGTAGCCTAGGGGTGCGAGGCTACACCTTC.

J is TRBJ2-7 and V is TRBV5-4; D not certain. V lost 3 bases, J lost 7 bases, and 11 bases lay in between. CDR1 and CDR2 (germline): SGHNT, YYREEE (reference sequence). This CDR3 spans 12 amino acids. CDR3 amino acids: CASSSPPREQYF. Written as DNA, the CDR3 is TGTGCCAGCAGCTCCCCTCCACGGGAGCAGTACTTC.

The sample holds many counts of this clone. J is TRBJ2-1 and V is TRBV5-1; possibly TRBD1 for D (5 bases). The CDR3 has 20 residues. Germline CDR1 SGHRS, CDR2 YFSETQ. V lost 4 bases, J lost 2 bases, and 28 bases lay in between. The CDR3 region is CASSGIIQALGLGTYNEQFF. DNA for the CDR3: TGCGCCAGCAGCGGAATAATACAGGCACTGGGCCTTGGCACCTACAATGAGCAGTTCTTC.

The chain combines TRBV7-9 with TRBJ2-3, with 9 bases aligning to TRBD2. The J segment lost 5 bases and the V segment lost 1 base, leaving 4 bases of the junction unmatched. The germline CDR1 and CDR2 sequences are SEHNR and FQNEAQ (reference sequence). The CDR3 is 15 residues long. The CDR3 DNA reads TGTGCCAGCAGCTTAGTCGTAGCGGGAGAAGATACGCAGTATTTT. Protein: CASSLVVAGEDTQYF.

This chain connects TRBV9 to TRBJ2-2, with 15 nucleotides matching TRBD2. From germline, CDR1 is SGDLS and CDR2 YYNGEE. The J segment lost 7 bases and the V segment lost 4 bases, leaving 8 bases of the junction unmatched. The CDR3 sequence is 17 residues long. This CDR3 is CASSTGTSGRMGGELFF. The CDR3 DNA reads TGTGCCAGCAGCACCGGGACTAGCGGGAGGATGGGCGGGGAGCTGTTTTTT.

The sample holds a few counts of this clone. The chain carries TRBV19 and TRBJ2-1; no clear D gene. The CDR3 extends over 11 amino acids. Germline CDR1 and CDR2: LNHDA and SQIVND (reference sequence). Trimming removed 3 bases at V and 7 bases at J, with 4 bases between. The chain's CDR3 is CASSMRNEQFF. DNA of the CDR3: TGTGCCAGTAGTATGCGGAATGAGCAGTTCTTC. The full variable domain, rest sourced from reference TRBV19 and TRBJ2-1, is DGGITQSPKYLFRKEGQNVTLSCEQNLNHDAMYWYRQDPGQGLRLIYYSQIVNDFQKGDIAEGYSVSREKKESFPLTVTSAQKNPTAFYLCASSMRNEQFFGPGTRLTVL.

The chain links TRBV7-8 to TRBJ1-4, with TRBD1 matching over 9 bases. Germline trimming cut 1 base from V and 8 bases from J; bases unmatched to any gene: 14. CDR3 length: 18 amino acids. CDR1 is SGHVS and CDR2 is FQNEAQ in the germline V gene. The CDR3 reads CASSLGGQGRAGEEKLFF. CDR3 DNA: TGTGCCAGCAGCTTAGGGGGACAGGGCCGTGCGGGGGAGGAAAAACTGTTTTTT.

This sequence joins TRBV9 and TRBJ1-4; TRBD1 matches 9 bases. The V gene end was trimmed by 3 bases and the J gene end by 7 bases; junction bases not matched to a gene: 4. Germline V lookup: CDR1 SGDLS, CDR2 YYNGEE. The CDR3 is 14 amino acids. In nucleotides, the CDR3 is TGTGCCAGCAGCGATACAGGGGGCGGTGAAAAACTGTTTTTT. The encoded protein is CASSDTGGGEKLFF.

Worth noting for this clone: The same CDR3 is also encoded by other DNA sequences in this sample. The chain links TRBV9 to TRBJ2-1; D is unresolved. Per the germline V gene, CDR1 is SGDLS and CDR2 is YYNGEE. The CDR3 sequence is 12 residues long. V was clipped by 7 bases and J by 2 bases, with 7 bases between them. The CDR3 bases are TGTGCCAGCTCAACCACCTACAATGAGCAGTTCTTC. It codes for CASSTTYNEQFF.

The DNA for the CDR3 is TGTGCCAGCAGGCCCGGGACTAGCGCTTACAATGAGCAGTTCTTC. It is translated as CASRPGTSAYNEQFF. The chain carries TRBV6-6 and TRBJ2-1; the match to TRBD2 covers 10 bases. The CDR3 spans 15 residues. In germline, CDR1 is MNHNY, CDR2 SVGAGI (reference sequence). V was pared by 6 bases and J by 4 bases, with 6 bases of the junction left unmatched.

The genes are TRBV9 and TRBJ2-7, with unresolved D. This CDR3 has 14 amino acids. Trimming took off 3 bases at V and 0 bases at J, with 10 bases between the two ends. Germline V CDR1 and CDR2: SGDLS, YYNGEE. The CDR3 DNA reads TGTGCCAGCAGCGGTTCTGACCTCTCCTACGAGCAGTACTTC. Protein product: CASSGSDLSYEQYF.

V is TRBV11-2 and J is TRBJ1-2; D is unclear. CDR3 length equals 13 residues. The germline V gene has CDR1 SGHAT and CDR2 FQNNGV. Trimming pared 2 bases from V and 8 bases from J, leaving 12 bases between. CDR3 nucleotides: TGTGCCAGCAGCTTAAAGGTTTGGGAAGGCTACACCTTC. It translates to CASSLKVWEGYTF.

This clone was detected once. The J gene is TRBJ2-1, the V gene TRBV5-1; 14 positions match TRBD2. The CDR3 loop spans 16 amino acids. With 4 bases clipped from V and 8 bases from J, the junction kept 8 bases outside the gene matches. Germline V gene data show CDR1 as SGHRS and CDR2 as YFSETQ. The CDR3 coding sequence is TGCGCCAGCAGCCCCCCGACTAGCGGGGGGGCCCATGAGCAGTTCTTC. The encoded protein is CASSPPTSGGAHEQFF.

The chain is built from TRBV27 and TRBJ2-7; possible D gene TRBD1, 5 bases. Germline V gene sequence: CDR1 MNHEY, CDR2 SMNVEV (reference sequence). The CDR3 consists of 13 residues. The V and J ends lost 4 bases and 3 bases respectively, with 10 bases between them. CDR3 region: CASSYRGIYEQYF. As DNA, the CDR3 is TGTGCCAGCAGTTATAGGGGAATCTACGAGCAGTACTTC.

This rearrangement joins TRBV5-6 to TRBJ2-7, with TRBD2 matching over 10 bases. With V trimmed by 2 bases and J by 4 bases, 6 bases remained unmatched. Germline V gene sequence: CDR1 SGHDT, CDR2 YYEEEE. CDR3 length: 15 amino acids. CDR3 DNA sequence: TGTGCCAGCAGCTTTCTAGCGGGAGAACCATACGAGCAGTACTTC. Encoded protein: CASSFLAGEPYEQYF.

The table lists this clone with a few counts. The chain couples TRBV19 to TRBJ2-7, with D maybe TRBD1 (6 bases). Trimming stripped 5 bases from V and 1 base from J, with 9 bases between. The CDR3 length is 13 residues. Germline V gives CDR1 LNHDA, CDR2 SQIVND (reference sequence). The DNA of the CDR3 is TGTGCCAGTAGTCCCGGGACATCCTACGAGCAGTACTTC. Its protein is CASSPGTSYEQYF. The variable domain in full, completed from reference TRBV19 and TRBJ2-7, reads DGGITQSPKYLFRKEGQNVTLSCEQNLNHDAMYWYRQDPGQGLRLIYYSQIVNDFQKGDIAEGYSVSREKKESFPLTVTSAQKNPTAFYLCASSPGTSYEQYFGPGTRLTVT.

This chain joins TRBV14 and TRBJ1-2; 8 bases are a match to TRBD1. Germline V gene data show CDR1 as SGHDN and CDR2 as FVKESK. V dropped 0 bases and J dropped 5; count of bases not matched to a gene: 5. The CDR3 contains 15 residues. The CDR3 loop reads CASSQDYRGVYGYTF. CDR3 DNA sequence: TGTGCCAGCAGCCAAGATTACAGGGGGGTTTATGGCTACACCTTC.